This T cell receptor (beta chain) appears in the sequencing data of a study of T-cell reconstitution after alpha-beta-depleted transplantation in children. Using unique molecular identifiers, the investigators prepared the TCRbeta library. Each CDR3 protein is one row after TCRdb ran MiXCR on the PCR reads. In the table there are 550,000 to 600,000 distinct CDR3 sequences, roughly 23% of which are singletons. A remark on this clonotype: As yet, its antigen is unknown.

Overall study findings and caveats: Several patients had high TCRbeta diversity at day 60; it came from surviving recipient T cells and thymic progenitors. Several hundred graft clones that had expanded were reportedly the source of alpha-beta T cells about two months after transplant. Among T cells one year after transplant, newly produced cells accounted for most counts and diversity.

CDR1 SGHRS and CDR2 YFSETQ come from the germline V gene. The CDR3 loop spans 16 amino acids. The J segment lost 2 bases and the V segment lost 2 bases, leaving 7 bases of the junction unmatched. The chain recombines TRBV5-1 with TRBJ2-3, with 8 bases fitting TRBD1. The sequence was collected from a boy younger than two who had a stem cell transplant for acute myeloid leukemia, so the T cells may come from the graft donor. The input for sequencing was PBMCs, mostly from graft donor cells, taken 360 days after TCRalphabeta/CD19-depleted stem cell transplant. CDR3 in DNA: TGCGCCAGCAGCTTCGCCCAGGGGGCAATCACAGATACGCAGTATTTT. Residues: CASSFAQGAITDTQYF.